This is a list of T cell receptor beta chains from one sample in a study of blood T cell repertoires in COVID-19. The table came from immunoSEQ multiplex PCR; TCRdb's copy has only in-frame clones and leaves some out. This table holds 200,000 to 250,000 clones, 75% to 90% found once. Sequences were obtained from peripheral blood. Source of these receptors: a woman aged 70-85 years with COVID-19, enrolled during active disease. CDR3s include the opening cysteine and the closing phenylalanine or tryptophan. D genes are given only for firm matches. Clone size is shown for a subset of rows, as once, few, many or a class of expanded clone.

CDR3 protein,CDR3 DNA,V gene,J gene,D gene,clone size
CASSLGQPTGAKNIQYF,TGTGCCAGCAGCTTAGGACAGCCCACTGGGGCCAAAAACATTCAGTACTTC,TRBV7-2,TRBJ2-4,NA,NA
CAWVGRQETQYF,TGTGCCTGGGTTGGCAGACAAGAGACCCAGTACTTC,TRBV30,TRBJ2-5,NA,NA
CASSLALIPRNTIYF,TGTGCCAGCAGCTTAGCGCTAATCCCCAGAAACACCATATATTTT,TRBV7-2,TRBJ1-3,NA,few
CATSAAGKNTEAFF,TGTGCCACCAGTGCCGCAGGGAAGAACACTGAAGCTTTCTTT,TRBV24-1,TRBJ1-1,NA,NA
CATSDPGAAGYGYTF,TGTGCCACCAGTGATCCAGGGGCTGCGGGCTATGGCTACACCTTC,TRBV24-1,TRBJ1-2,NA,NA
CASRTGGPPILNTEAFF,TGTGCCAGCAGGACAGGGGGCCCACCAATTTTGAACACTGAAGCTTTCTTT,TRBV21-1,TRBJ1-1,NA,few
CASSQEAGGSPREQYF,TGCGCCAGCAGCCAAGAGGCCGGCGGGAGCCCCCGAGAGCAGTACTTC,TRBV4-3,TRBJ2-7,TRBD2,NA
CASSQDLRPGWSDQPQHF,TGCGCCAGCAGCCAAGATTTGAGGCCGGGGTGGTCGGATCAGCCCCAGCATTTT,TRBV4-3,TRBJ1-5,NA,NA
CASSNRQGIDEQYF,TGTGCCAGTAGTAACCGACAGGGGATCGACGAGCAGTACTTC,TRBV19,TRBJ2-7,TRBD1,NA
CASSLGQNTEAFF,TGTGCCAGCAGCTTAGGGCAGAACACTGAAGCTTTCTTT,TRBV7-3,TRBJ1-1,NA,NA
CASSVGRQSNQPQHF,TGTGCCAGCAGCGTAGGCCGACAGAGCAATCAGCCCCAGCATTTT,TRBV9,TRBJ1-5,NA,few
CASSTTGVPGPQHF,TGTGCCAGTAGTACAACAGGGGTTCCGGGGCCCCAGCATTTT,TRBV19,TRBJ1-5,TRBD1,NA
CASSFSRNTEAFF,TGCGCCAGCAGTTTCTCCAGGAACACTGAAGCTTTCTTT,TRBV4-3,TRBJ1-1,NA,once
CASSLDRGVAKNIQYF,TGTGCCAGCAGCCTCGACAGGGGGGTAGCCAAAAACATTCAGTACTTC,TRBV7-2,TRBJ2-4,TRBD1,NA
CASSTRGHRQETQYF,TGTGCCAGCAGTACGAGGGGACACAGACAAGAGACCCAGTACTTC,TRBV2,TRBJ2-5,NA,NA
CASSGGVPYNEQFF,TGTGCCAGCAGCGGGGGAGTTCCCTACAATGAGCAGTTCTTC,TRBV9,TRBJ2-1,NA,few
CAISSFSGGHYGYTF,TGTGCCATCAGTTCTTTCTCAGGGGGGCACTATGGCTACACCTTC,TRBV10-3,TRBJ1-2,TRBD1,NA
CASSERGTIYF,TGTGCCAGCAGTGAAAGAGGAACCATATATTTT,TRBV6-1,TRBJ1-3,NA,NA
CASSSRSESNEQFF,TGTGCCAGCAGTTCCCGCTCGGAGTCCAATGAGCAGTTCTTC,TRBV5-4,TRBJ2-1,NA,NA
CASSRTSGRGEQYF,TGTGCCAGCTCACGGACTAGCGGGAGAGGCGAGCAGTACTTC,TRBV18,TRBJ2-7,TRBD2,NA
CASSLLSDLGTEAFF,TGTGCCAGCAGCTTGTTGTCGGACTTGGGGACTGAAGCTTTCTTT,TRBV5-5,TRBJ1-1,NA,once
CASSSTGNPSGYEQFF,TGTGCCAGCAGCTCCACAGGGAATCCTAGCGGCTATGAGCAGTTCTTC,TRBV7-8,TRBJ2-1,NA,NA
CSARAGGGYTF,TGCAGTGCTAGAGCGGGCGGGGGCTACACCTTC,TRBV20-1,TRBJ1-2,NA,NA
CASSPSGSGETQYF,TGTGCCAGCAGCCCTAGCGGGAGTGGGGAGACCCAGTACTTC,TRBV25-1,TRBJ2-5,TRBD2,NA
CASSYEGSSNQPQHF,TGTGCCAGCAGTTACGAGGGTTCAAGCAATCAGCCCCAGCATTTT,TRBV6-2/TRBV6-3,TRBJ1-5,NA,NA
CASSPEVQETQYF,TGTGCCAGCAGCCCTGAGGTCCAAGAGACCCAGTACTTC,TRBV11-2,TRBJ2-5,NA,many
CASRGQTYYNEQFF,TGTGCCAGCAGGGGACAGACCTACTACAATGAGCAGTTCTTC,TRBV6-5,TRBJ2-1,TRBD1,NA
CAWGLQGGGEKLFF,TGTGCCTGGGGCCTCCAGGGTGGGGGGGAAAAACTGTTTTTT,TRBV30,TRBJ1-4,NA,NA
CASSLGYRAEQYF,TGTGCCAGCAGCTTAGGTTACAGGGCCGAGCAGTACTTC,TRBV11-3,TRBJ2-7,NA,NA
CASSEAPRNTIYF,TGTGCCAGCAGTGAAGCCCCCCGGAACACCATATATTTT,TRBV6-1,TRBJ1-3,NA,NA
CASSRDRDEKLFF,TGTGCCAGCTCACGAGACAGAGATGAAAAACTGTTTTTT,TRBV18,TRBJ1-4,NA,NA
CAIREGANQPQHF,TGTGCCATTCGGGAGGGGGCAAATCAGCCCCAGCATTTT,TRBV15,TRBJ1-5,TRBD1,few
CASSLEIQGRGETQYF,TGTGCCAGCAGCTTGGAAATACAGGGTAGGGGAGAGACCCAGTACTTC,TRBV11-2,TRBJ2-5,NA,NA
CATRGVGELFF,TGTGCCACCAGGGGAGTCGGGGAGCTGTTTTTT,TRBV24-1,TRBJ2-2,NA,NA
CASRALPGAGGDEQFF,TGTGCCAGTAGGGCCCTTCCTGGGGCGGGAGGGGATGAGCAGTTCTTC,TRBV19,TRBJ2-1,TRBD2,NA
CASSLTGQTLGQYF,TGTGCCAGCAGCTTGACGGGACAGACCCTAGGGCAGTACTTC,TRBV5-6,TRBJ2-7,TRBD1,once
CASSSRTSGAASTDTQYF,TGTGCCAGCAGTTCCCGGACTAGCGGCGCCGCTAGCACAGATACGCAGTATTTT,TRBV28,TRBJ2-3,TRBD2,NA
CASSEAGTSQYF,TGTGCCAGCAGTGAGGCCGGGACTAGCCAGTATTTT,TRBV2,TRBJ2-3,TRBD2,NA
CASSTNSGSSYNEQFF,TGTGCCAGTAGTACCAATAGCGGGAGCTCCTACAATGAGCAGTTCTTC,TRBV19,TRBJ2-1,TRBD2,NA
CASSKDRGEDTQYF,TGCGCCAGCAGCAAGGACAGGGGGGAGGATACGCAGTATTTT,TRBV5-1,TRBJ2-3,TRBD1,once